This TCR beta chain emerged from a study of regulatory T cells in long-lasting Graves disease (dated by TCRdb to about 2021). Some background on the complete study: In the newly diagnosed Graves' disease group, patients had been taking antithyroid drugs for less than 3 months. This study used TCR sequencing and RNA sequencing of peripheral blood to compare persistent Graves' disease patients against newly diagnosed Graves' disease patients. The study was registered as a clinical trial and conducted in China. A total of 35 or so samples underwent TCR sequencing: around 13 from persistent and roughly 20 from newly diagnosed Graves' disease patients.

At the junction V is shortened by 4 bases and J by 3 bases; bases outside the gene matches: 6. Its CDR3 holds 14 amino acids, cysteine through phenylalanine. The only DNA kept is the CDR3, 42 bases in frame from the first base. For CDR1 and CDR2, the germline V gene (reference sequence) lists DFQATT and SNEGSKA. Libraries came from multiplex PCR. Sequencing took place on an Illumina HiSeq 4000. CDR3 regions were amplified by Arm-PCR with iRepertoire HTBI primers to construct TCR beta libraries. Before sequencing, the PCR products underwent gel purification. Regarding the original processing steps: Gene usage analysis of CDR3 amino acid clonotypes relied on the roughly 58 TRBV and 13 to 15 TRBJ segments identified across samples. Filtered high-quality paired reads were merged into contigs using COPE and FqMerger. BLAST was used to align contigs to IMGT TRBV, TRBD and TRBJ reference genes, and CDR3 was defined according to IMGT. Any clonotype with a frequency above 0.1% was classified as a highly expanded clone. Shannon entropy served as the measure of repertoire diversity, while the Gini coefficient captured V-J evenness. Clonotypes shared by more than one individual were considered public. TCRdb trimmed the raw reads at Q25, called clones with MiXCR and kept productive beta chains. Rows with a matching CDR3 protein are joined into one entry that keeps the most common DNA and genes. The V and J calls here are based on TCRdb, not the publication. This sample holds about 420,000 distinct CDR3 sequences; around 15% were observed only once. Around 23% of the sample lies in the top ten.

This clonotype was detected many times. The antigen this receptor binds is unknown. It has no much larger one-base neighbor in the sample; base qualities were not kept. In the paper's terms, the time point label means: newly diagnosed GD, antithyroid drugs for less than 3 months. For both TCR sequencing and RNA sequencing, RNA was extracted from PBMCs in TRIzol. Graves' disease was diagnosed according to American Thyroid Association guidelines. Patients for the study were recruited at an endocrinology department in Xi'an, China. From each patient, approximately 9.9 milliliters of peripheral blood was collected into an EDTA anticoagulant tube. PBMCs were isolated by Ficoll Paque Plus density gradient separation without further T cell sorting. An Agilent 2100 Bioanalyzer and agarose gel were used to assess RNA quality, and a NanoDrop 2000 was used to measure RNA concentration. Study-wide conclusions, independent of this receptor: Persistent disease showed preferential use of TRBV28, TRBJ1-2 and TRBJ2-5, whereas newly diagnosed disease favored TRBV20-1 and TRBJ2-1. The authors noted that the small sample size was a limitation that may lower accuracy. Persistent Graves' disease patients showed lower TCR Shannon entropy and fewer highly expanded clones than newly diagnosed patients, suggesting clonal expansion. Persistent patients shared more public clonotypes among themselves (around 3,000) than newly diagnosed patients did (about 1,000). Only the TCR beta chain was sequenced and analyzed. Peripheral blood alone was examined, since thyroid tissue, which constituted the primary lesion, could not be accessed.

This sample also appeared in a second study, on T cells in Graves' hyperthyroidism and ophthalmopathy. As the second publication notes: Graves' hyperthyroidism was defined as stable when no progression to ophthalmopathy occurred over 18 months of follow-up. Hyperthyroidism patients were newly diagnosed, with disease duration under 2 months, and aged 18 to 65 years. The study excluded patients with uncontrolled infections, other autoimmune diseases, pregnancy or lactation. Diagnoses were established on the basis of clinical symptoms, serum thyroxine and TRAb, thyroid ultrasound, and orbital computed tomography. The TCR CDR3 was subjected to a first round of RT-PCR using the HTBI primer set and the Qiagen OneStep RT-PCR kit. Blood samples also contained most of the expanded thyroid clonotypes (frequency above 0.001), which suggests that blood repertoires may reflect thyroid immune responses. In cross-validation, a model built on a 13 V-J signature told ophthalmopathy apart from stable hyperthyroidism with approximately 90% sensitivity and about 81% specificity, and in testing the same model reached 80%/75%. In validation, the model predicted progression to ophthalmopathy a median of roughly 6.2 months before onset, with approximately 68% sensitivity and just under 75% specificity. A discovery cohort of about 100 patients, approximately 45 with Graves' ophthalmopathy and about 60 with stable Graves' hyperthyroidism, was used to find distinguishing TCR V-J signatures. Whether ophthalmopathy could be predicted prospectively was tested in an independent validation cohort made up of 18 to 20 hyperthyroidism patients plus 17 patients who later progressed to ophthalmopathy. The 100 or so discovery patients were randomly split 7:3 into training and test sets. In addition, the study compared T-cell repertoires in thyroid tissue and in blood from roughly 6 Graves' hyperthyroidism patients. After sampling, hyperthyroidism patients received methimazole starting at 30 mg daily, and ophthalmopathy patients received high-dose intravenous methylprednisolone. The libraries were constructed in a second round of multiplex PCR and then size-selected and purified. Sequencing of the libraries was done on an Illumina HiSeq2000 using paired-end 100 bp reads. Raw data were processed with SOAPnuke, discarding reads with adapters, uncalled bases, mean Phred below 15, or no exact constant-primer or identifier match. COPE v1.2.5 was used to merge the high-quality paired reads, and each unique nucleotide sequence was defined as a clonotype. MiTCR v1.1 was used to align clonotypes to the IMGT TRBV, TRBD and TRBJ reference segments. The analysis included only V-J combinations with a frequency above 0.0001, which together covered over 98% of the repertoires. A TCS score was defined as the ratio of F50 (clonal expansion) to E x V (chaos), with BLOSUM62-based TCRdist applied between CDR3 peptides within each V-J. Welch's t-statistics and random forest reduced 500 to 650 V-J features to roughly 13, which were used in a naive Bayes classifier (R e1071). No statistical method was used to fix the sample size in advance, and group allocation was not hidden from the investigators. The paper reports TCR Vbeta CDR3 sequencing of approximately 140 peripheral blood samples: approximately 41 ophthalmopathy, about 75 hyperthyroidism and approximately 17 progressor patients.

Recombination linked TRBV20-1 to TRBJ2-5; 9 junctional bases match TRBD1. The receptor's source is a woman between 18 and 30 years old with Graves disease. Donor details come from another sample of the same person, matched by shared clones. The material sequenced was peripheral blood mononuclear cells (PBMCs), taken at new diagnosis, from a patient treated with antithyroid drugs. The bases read TGCAGTGCTAATGTATGGGACAGGGAAGAGACCCAGTACTTC. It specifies CSANVWDREETQYF.